This T cell receptor beta chain originates from a study of T cell responses to AZD1222 COVID-19 vaccine. V was clipped by 5 bases and J by 2 bases, with 9 bases between them. This CDR3 has 13 amino acids. The V gene's germline CDR1 is SGHTA and CDR2 FQGTGA. This clone was found once. TCRdb's table, derived via immunoSEQ multiplex PCR, lists solely in-frame clones and lacks some. The repertoire holds about 130,000 clones, with 70% to 90% as singletons. This chain links TRBV7-3 with TRBJ1-2; D not resolved. The sample in question was peripheral blood, obtained on day 0 of AZD1222 vaccination. The TCR originated in an adult in good health. The CDR3 DNA follows: TGTGCCAGCAGCCCGGGCAGAAACTATGGCTACACCTTC. Its translation is CASSPGRNYGYTF.